Each of the 3 T cell receptor beta chains below was sequenced from the same sample in a study of technical replicates of blood from a handful of donors. Assay used: immunoSEQ multiplex PCR; TCRdb lists only in-frame clones, some missing. The data show about 12,000 clones, 95% seen once. Material for sequencing was PBMCs. All receptors derive from a human donor in good health.

This chain joins TRBV28 and TRBJ1-1; D possibly corresponds to TRBD1 (5 bases). Trimming removed 2 bases from V and 4 bases from J, with 11 bases in between. This CDR3 contains 14 residues. CDR1 and CDR2 (germline): MDHEN, SYDVKM. CDR3 region: CASSLGGFGTEAFF. The DNA of the CDR3 is TGTGCCAGCAGTTTAGGGGGGTTTGGCACTGAAGCTTTCTTT.

The gene calls are TRBV18 and TRBJ1-3; D is undetermined. From germline, CDR1 is KGHSH and CDR2 LQKENI. Trimming took off 5 bases at V and 0 bases at J, with 11 bases between the two ends. This CDR3 has 15 residues. The CDR3 spells CASSIDKFSGNTIYF. The DNA of the CDR3 is TGTGCCAGCTCAATAGACAAATTCTCTGGAAACACCATATATTTT.

V gene TRBV18 combines with J gene TRBJ1-5; D perhaps matches TRBD1 (6 bases). Germline CDR1 reads KGHSH; CDR2 reads LQKENI. Trimming cost V 4 bases and J 2 bases, with 9 bases left between them. The CDR3 extends over 14 amino acids. Written as DNA, the CDR3 is TGTGCCAGCTCACGCGGGGGCGGCAATCAGCCCCAGCATTTT. It translates to CASSRGGGNQPQHF.